This TCR beta chain was identified in a study of T cell changes during pregnancy in multiple sclerosis. Germline V gene lookup returns CDR1 SGDLS and CDR2 YYNGEE. CDR3 length: 14 residues. Trimming cost V 3 bases and J 5 bases, with 14 bases left between them. Sequencing used immunoSEQ multiplex PCR; TCRdb keeps in-frame clones, though not all of them. The table shows about 32,000 clones, with about 92% occurring only once. This chain links TRBV9 with TRBJ2-5; possibly TRBD1 for D (6 bases). Sequenced material: CD8+ T cells from peripheral blood mononuclear cells, taken in the first trimester of pregnancy. The sequence derives from a female donor with multiple sclerosis, enrolled in a pregnancy study. The CDR3 DNA sequence: TGTGCCAGCAGCGGACACAGGGATTTGGAGACCCAGTACTTC. Translated: CASSGHRDLETQYF.